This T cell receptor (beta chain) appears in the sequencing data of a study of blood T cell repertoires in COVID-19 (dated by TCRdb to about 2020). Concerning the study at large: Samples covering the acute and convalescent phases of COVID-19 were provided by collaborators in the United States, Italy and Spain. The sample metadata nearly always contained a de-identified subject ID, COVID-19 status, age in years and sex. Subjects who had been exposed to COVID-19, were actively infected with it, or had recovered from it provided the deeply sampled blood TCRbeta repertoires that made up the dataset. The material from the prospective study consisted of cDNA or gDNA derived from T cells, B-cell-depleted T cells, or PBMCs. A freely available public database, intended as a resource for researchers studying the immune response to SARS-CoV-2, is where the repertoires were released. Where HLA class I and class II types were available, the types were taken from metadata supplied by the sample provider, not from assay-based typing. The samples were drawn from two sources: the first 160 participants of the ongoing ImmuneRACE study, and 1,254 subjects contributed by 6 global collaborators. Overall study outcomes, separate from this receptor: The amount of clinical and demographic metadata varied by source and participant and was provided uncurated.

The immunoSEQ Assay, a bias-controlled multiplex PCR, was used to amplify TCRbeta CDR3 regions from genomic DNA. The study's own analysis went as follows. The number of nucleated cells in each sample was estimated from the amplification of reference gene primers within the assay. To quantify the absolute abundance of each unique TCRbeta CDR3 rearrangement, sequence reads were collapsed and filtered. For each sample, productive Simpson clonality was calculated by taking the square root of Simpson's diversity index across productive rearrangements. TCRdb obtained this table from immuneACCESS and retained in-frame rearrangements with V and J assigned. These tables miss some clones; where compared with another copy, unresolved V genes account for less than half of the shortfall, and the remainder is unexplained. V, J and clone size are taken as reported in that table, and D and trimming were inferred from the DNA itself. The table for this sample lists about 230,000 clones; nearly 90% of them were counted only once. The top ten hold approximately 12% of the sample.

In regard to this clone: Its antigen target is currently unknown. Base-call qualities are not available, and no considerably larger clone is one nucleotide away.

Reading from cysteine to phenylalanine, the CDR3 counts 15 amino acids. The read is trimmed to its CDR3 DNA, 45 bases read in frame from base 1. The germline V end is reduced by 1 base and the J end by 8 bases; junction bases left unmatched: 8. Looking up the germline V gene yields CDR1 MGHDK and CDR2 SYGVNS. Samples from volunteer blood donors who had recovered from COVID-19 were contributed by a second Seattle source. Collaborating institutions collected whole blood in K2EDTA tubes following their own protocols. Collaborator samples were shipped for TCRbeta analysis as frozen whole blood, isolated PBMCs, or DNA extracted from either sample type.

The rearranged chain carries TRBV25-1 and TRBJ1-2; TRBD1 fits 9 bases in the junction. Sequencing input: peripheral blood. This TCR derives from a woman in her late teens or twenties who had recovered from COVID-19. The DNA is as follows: TGTGCCAGCAGTGAATTGGGACAGGGACCCAACGGCTACACCTTC. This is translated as CASSELGQGPNGYTF.